A single sample is the source of the 5 T cell receptor beta chains below, sequenced in a study of T cell repertoires in cytomegalovirus infection. What these receptors recognize is not known. TCRdb re-called the reads with MiXCR, one entry per CDR3 protein. There are approximately 910,000 distinct CDR3 sequences in the sample; around 32% occur only once, and around an eighth lies in the top ten. This material consisted of cultured CD8+ T cells from PBMCs, taken from culture after CMV antigen stimulation. The receptors come from a human donor in good health (CMV status not recorded). Some clones in this sample may be carry-over from other donors' samples.

The chain has TRBV11-3 and TRBJ1-1, with D uncertain. CDR3 length: 13 amino acids. V lost 3 bases and J lost 1, with 6 bases in between. In germline, CDR1 is SGHNT, CDR2 YENEEA. The CDR3 region is CASSFQANTEAFF. CDR3 DNA sequence: TGTGCCAGCAGCTTTCAGGCGAACACTGAAGCTTTCTTT.

This clonotype was seen a few times. The V and J genes are TRBV7-9 and TRBJ2-3; 7 bases line up with TRBD2. The CDR3 has 15 amino acids. V shed 7 bases, J shed 1 base, and the junction held 8 bases outside the gene matches. The germline CDR1 and CDR2 sequences are SEHNR and FQNEAQ (reference sequence). CDR3 in amino acids: CASTLDTSGTDTQYF. As DNA, the CDR3 is TGTGCCAGCACCCTGGATACTAGCGGCACAGATACGCAGTATTTT. The full variable domain, its missing parts supplied by reference TRBV7-9 and TRBJ2-3, is DTGVSQNPRHKITKRGQNVTFRCDPISEHNRLYWYRQTLGQGPEFLTYFQNEAQLEKSRLLSDRFSAERPKGSFSTLEIQRTEQGDSAMYLCASTLDTSGTDTQYFGPGTRLTVL.

In its sample, this clonotype was seen a few times. This chain joins TRBV6-5 and TRBJ1-1; perhaps TRBD1 as D (6 bases). This CDR3 comprises 12 residues. Germline CDR1 is MNHEY and CDR2 is SVGAGI. Trimming removed 5 bases at V and 9 bases at J, with 13 bases between. CDR3 region: CASSGYRDKAFF. The CDR3 bases are TGTGCCAGCAGTGGCTACAGGGATAAAGCTTTCTTT.

This clonotype has just a few counts. The chain recombines TRBV20-1 with TRBJ2-1, with 8 positions matching TRBD2. Trimming at V came to 1 base and at J to 7 bases, leaving 18 bases not matched to a gene. The CDR3 contains 18 residues. CDR1 is DFQATT and CDR2 is SNEGSKA in the germline V gene (reference sequence). CDR3 sequence reads: CSARVPLRFSGVPNEQFF. The CDR3 DNA is TGCAGTGCTAGAGTACCACTTCGATTTAGCGGGGTTCCGAATGAGCAGTTCTTC.

There are a few counts of this clonotype. The genes are TRBV20-1 and TRBJ2-3, with unresolved D. V was cut by 3 bases and J by 7 bases, with 11 bases left in between. From germline, CDR1 is DFQATT and CDR2 SNEGSKA (reference sequence). The CDR3 consists of 12 residues. CDR3 coding DNA: TGCAGTGCTAGGCGAGGCGACTATACGCAGTATTTT. Encoded protein: CSARRGDYTQYF.